This T cell receptor beta chain was obtained from a study of blood T cell repertoires in COVID-19 (dated by TCRdb to about 2020). Looking at the study overall: Samples from collaborators originated in the United States, Italy and Spain and spanned both the acute and convalescent phases of COVID-19. The prospective study material was composed of cDNA or gDNA derived from T cells, B-cell-depleted T cells, or PBMCs. Deeply sampled blood TCRbeta repertoires from subjects exposed to, actively infected with, or recovered from COVID-19 were included in the dataset. The repertoires were released in a freely available public database intended as a resource for research on the immune response to SARS-CoV-2. Samples were obtained from the ongoing ImmuneRACE study (first 160 participants) and from over 1,000 subjects provided by 6 global collaborators. Nearly every sample came with metadata listing a de-identified subject ID, COVID-19 status, age in years and sex. Where available, HLA class I and class II types were taken from metadata supplied by the sample provider and were not determined by assay-based typing. Overall results and qualifications from the work: Clinical and demographic metadata were provided uncurated, with the amount varying by source and participant.

One collaborating source in Seattle enrolled patients during active infection and followed them longitudinally through the course of disease. The collaborating institutions used their own protocols to collect whole blood in K2EDTA tubes. For TCRbeta analysis, collaborators shipped samples as frozen whole blood, isolated PBMCs, or DNA extracted from either of those sample types. Details on this clone: Its target antigen remains unknown. Per-nucleotide qualities are absent, and no much larger clonotype sits a single base away.

TCRbeta CDR3 regions were amplified from genomic DNA by means of the immunoSEQ Assay, a bias-controlled multiplex PCR. In the original analysis: The number of nucleated cells in each sample was estimated from the amplification of reference gene primers within the assay. To quantify the absolute abundance of each unique TCRbeta CDR3 rearrangement, sequence reads were collapsed and filtered. Productive Simpson clonality was computed per sample as the square root of Simpson's diversity index over productive rearrangements. TCRdb took over this immuneACCESS table, retaining in-frame rearrangements with V and J assigned. Such tables are incomplete; in checked studies, under half of the missing clones stem from an unresolved V gene, and the remainder is unexplained. That table furnishes V, J and clone size, whereas the DNA furnished D and trimming. Within this sample are approximately 180,000 clones, with more than 70% of them counted one time only. Of the sample, about 20% is held by the ten largest clones.

V loses 2 bases at its end and J loses 6 bases; junction bases beyond the gene matches: 7. The CDR3 measures 16 amino acids from cysteine to phenylalanine. Only the CDR3 DNA is retained, 48 bases long and in frame from the first base. CDR1 and CDR2, per the germline V gene (reference sequence), are MNHNY and SVGAGI. This clonotype was sampled from a person aged 65 to 85 with COVID-19, enrolled during active disease. The source material was peripheral blood. This chain joins TRBV6-6 to TRBJ2-1, and 10 junctional nucleotides match TRBD2. The nucleotide sequence is TGTGCCAGCAGTTACGGCCAGCGGGAGGGTCTCAATGAGCAGTTCTTC. This codes for CASSYGQREGLNEQFF.